This paragraph reports one TCR beta chain. It has no known antigen specificity. Within one base of it there is no much larger clone, and no base qualities were kept. TCRbeta CDR3 regions were amplified from genomic DNA using the immunoSEQ Assay, a bias-controlled multiplex PCR. The original pipeline was this. The number of nucleated cells in each sample was estimated by amplification of reference gene primers within the assay. Sequence reads were collapsed and filtered to measure the absolute abundance of every unique TCRbeta CDR3 rearrangement. For each sample, productive Simpson clonality was calculated as the square root of Simpson's diversity index over productive rearrangements. This immuneACCESS table, as held by TCRdb, lists in-frame sequences with V and J called but not all clones. Of the missing ones, under half trace to an unresolved V gene in checked studies; the others have no known cause. That table gives V, J and clone size, and the DNA gave D and trimming. In all, the sample holds about 200,000 clones, and less than 90% of those were seen once. The top ten hold 0.7% to 0.85% of the sample.

The germline V gene yields SGHTA for CDR1 and FQGNSA for CDR2. V gives up 7 bases and J gives up 0 bases, and the segment between their germline ends measures 14 bases. The CDR3, cysteine through phenylalanine, is 15 amino acids long. Of the read, only the CDR3 DNA is kept; its 45 bases are in frame from base 1. This sample stems from a study of blood T cell repertoires in COVID-19 (dated by TCRdb to about 2020). At the level of the whole study: Samples from collaborators originated in the United States, Italy and Spain and spanned both the acute and convalescent phases of COVID-19. The prospective study material was composed of cDNA or gDNA derived from T cells, B-cell-depleted T cells, or PBMCs. Deeply sampled blood TCRbeta repertoires from subjects exposed to, actively infected with, or recovered from COVID-19 were included in the dataset. The repertoires were made available in a free public database intended to serve as a resource for research on the immune response to SARS-CoV-2. The samples were drawn from the first 160 participants of the ongoing ImmuneRACE study and from under 1,500 subjects provided by 6 global collaborators. Sample metadata almost always included a de-identified subject ID, COVID-19 status, age in years and sex. Where available, HLA class I and class II types were taken from metadata supplied by the sample provider and were not determined by assay-based typing.

Whole blood was collected in K2EDTA tubes by collaborating institutions according to the institutions' own protocols. Collaborator samples were shipped for TCRbeta analysis as frozen whole blood, isolated PBMCs, or DNA extracted from either sample type. Study-wide findings and limitations: The amount of clinical and demographic metadata varied by source and participant and was provided uncurated.

The TCR was taken from a woman aged 65 to 85 with acute or convalescent COVID-19. Sequencing was done on a sample of peripheral blood. This chain joins TRBV7-2 to TRBJ2-3, with TRBD2 perhaps the D gene, on 6 matching bases. The sequenced DNA: TGTGCCAGCAACCGGGACTTCGCTAGCACAGATACGCAGTATTTT. Translation gives CASNRDFASTDTQYF.